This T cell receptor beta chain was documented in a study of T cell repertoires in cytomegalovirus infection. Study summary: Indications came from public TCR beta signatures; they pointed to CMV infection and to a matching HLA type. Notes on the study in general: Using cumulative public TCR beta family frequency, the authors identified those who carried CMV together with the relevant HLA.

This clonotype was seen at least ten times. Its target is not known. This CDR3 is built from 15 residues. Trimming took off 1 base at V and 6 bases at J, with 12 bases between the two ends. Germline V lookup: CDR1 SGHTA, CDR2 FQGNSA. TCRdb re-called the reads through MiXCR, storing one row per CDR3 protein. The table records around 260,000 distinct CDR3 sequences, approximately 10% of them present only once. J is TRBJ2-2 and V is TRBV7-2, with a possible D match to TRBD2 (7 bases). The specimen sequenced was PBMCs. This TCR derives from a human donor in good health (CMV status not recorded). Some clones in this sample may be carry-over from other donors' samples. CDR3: CASSLEGGGAGELFF. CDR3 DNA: TGTGCCAGCAGCTTAGAAGGAGGGGGGGCCGGGGAGCTGTTTTTT.